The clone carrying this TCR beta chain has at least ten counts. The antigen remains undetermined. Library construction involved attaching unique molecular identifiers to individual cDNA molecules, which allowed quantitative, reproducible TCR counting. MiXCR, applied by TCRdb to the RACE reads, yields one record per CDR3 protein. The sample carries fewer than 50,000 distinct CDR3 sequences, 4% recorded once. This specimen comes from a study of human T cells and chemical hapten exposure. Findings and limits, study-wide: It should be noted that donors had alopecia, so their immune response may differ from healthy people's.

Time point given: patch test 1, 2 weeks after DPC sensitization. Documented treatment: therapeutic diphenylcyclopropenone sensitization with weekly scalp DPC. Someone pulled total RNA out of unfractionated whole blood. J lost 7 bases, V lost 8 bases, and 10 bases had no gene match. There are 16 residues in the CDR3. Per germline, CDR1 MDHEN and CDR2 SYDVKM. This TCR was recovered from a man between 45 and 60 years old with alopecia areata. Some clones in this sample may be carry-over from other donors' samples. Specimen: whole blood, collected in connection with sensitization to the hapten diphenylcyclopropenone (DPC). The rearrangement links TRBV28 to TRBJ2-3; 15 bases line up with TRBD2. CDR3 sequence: CASGPGLAGGPYTQYF. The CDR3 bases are TGTGCCAGCGGACCAGGACTAGCGGGAGGGCCTTATACGCAGTATTTT.